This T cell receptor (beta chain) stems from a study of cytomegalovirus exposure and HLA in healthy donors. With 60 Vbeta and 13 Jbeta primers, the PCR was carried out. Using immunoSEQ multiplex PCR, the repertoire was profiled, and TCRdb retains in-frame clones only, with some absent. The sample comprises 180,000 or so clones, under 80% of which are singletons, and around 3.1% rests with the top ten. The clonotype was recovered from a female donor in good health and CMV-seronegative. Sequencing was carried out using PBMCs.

CDR3 nucleotide sequence: TGTGCCAGCCAGGCTTATTCCTATAATTCACCCCTCCACTTT. It is translated as CASQAYSYNSPLHF. The V gene is TRBV6-1, the J gene TRBJ1-6; D unclear. Germline V gene data show CDR1 as MNHNS and CDR2 as SASEGT. CDR3 length: 14 amino acids. The ends were cut back, 8 bases at V and 1 base at J, with 9 bases in the middle.